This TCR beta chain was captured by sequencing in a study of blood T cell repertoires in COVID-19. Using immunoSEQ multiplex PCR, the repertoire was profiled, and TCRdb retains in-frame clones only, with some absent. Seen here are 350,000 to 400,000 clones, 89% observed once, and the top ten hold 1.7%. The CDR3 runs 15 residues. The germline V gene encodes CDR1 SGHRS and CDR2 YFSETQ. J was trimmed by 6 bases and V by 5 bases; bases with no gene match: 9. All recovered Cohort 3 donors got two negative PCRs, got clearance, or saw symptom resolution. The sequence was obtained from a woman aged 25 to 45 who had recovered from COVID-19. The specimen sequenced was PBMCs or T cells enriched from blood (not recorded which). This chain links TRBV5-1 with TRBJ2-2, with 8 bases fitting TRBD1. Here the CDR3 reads CASSYGQGRAGELFF. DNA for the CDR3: TGCGCCAGCAGTTACGGACAGGGTAGAGCCGGGGAGCTGTTTTTT.